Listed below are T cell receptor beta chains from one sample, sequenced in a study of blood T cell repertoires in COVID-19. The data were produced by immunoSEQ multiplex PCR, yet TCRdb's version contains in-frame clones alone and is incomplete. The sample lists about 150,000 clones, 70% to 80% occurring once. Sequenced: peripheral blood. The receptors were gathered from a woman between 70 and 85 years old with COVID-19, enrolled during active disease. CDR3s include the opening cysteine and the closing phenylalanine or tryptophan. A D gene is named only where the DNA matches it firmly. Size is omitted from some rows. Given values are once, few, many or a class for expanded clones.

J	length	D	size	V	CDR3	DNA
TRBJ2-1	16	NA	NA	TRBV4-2	CASSQVSSGSYNEQFF	TGTGCCAGCAGCCAAGTTTCAAGCGGTTCCTACAATGAGCAGTTCTTC
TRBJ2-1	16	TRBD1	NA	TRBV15	CATSREDRSSYNEQFF	TGTGCCACCAGCAGAGAGGACAGGAGCTCCTACAATGAGCAGTTCTTC
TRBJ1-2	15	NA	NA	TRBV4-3	CASSQEARGNYGYTF	TGCGCCAGCAGCCAAGAAGCCAGAGGTAACTATGGCTACACCTTC
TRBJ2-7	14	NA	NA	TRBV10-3	CAISSGGGHYEQYF	TGTGCCATCAGTTCTGGTGGGGGACACTACGAGCAGTACTTC
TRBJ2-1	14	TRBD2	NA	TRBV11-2	CASSGTGGLNEQFF	TGTGCCAGCTCTGGGACGGGGGGTCTGAATGAGCAGTTCTTC
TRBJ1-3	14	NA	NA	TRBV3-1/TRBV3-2	CASSLFSSGNTIYF	TGTGCCAGCAGCCTATTTAGCTCTGGAAACACCATATATTTT
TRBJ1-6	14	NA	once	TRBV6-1	CASSEQAGNSPLHF	TGTGCCAGCAGTGAACAAGCAGGGAATTCACCCCTCCACTTT
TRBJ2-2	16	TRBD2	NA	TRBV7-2	CASSLATRGKAGELFF	TGTGCCAGCAGCTTAGCCACGCGGGGGAAGGCCGGGGAGCTGTTTTTT
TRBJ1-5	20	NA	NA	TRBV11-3	CASTLGIDRTLSQGNQPQHF	TGTGCCAGCACCCTCGGCATCGACAGGACCCTTAGCCAAGGCAATCAGCCCCAGCATTTT
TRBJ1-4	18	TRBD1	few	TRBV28	CASSFQGQGISTNEKLFF	TGTGCCAGCAGTTTCCAGGGACAGGGGATTTCGACTAATGAAAAACTGTTTTTT
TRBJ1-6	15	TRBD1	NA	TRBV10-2	CASKDTGGGYSPLHF	TGCGCCAGCAAAGATACAGGGGGCGGTTATTCACCCCTCCACTTT
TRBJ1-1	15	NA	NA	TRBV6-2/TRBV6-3	CASSYYRAGNTEAFF	TGTGCCAGCAGTTACTACAGGGCTGGGAACACTGAAGCTTTCTTT
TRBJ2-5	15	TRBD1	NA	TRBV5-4	CASRWGQGPQETQYF	TGTGCCAGCAGATGGGGACAGGGCCCACAAGAGACCCAGTACTTC
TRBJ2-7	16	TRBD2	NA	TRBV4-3	CASSQDTLAGSYEQYF	TGCGCCAGCAGCCAAGATACGTTAGCGGGAAGTTACGAGCAGTACTTC
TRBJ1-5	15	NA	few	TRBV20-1	CSASRGGQGGQPQHF	TGCAGTGCTAGTCGGGGGGGGCAGGGAGGTCAGCCCCAGCATTTT
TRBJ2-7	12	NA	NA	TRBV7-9	CASSSRPGEQYF	TGTGCCAGCAGTTCCAGACCGGGCGAGCAGTACTTC
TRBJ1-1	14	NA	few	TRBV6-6	CASNGMGGETEAFF	TGTGCCAGCAACGGGATGGGGGGGGAGACTGAAGCTTTCTTT
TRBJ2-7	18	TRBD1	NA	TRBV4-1	CASSQSPGQGTRPSEQYF	TGCGCCAGCAGCCAGTCCCCGGGACAGGGGACAAGGCCTTCCGAGCAGTACTTC
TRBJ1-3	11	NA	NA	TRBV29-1	CSAGSGNTIYF	TGCAGCGCCGGGTCTGGAAACACCATATATTTT
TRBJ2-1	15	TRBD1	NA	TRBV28	CASSKDRGRVNEQFF	TGTGCCAGCAGCAAGGACAGGGGGCGCGTCAATGAGCAGTTCTTC
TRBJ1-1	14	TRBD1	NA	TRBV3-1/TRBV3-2	CASSLQGANTEAFF	TGTGCCAGCAGCCTACAGGGGGCGAACACTGAAGCTTTCTTT
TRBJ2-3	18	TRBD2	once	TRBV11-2	CASSLGGLAGGGTDTQYF	TGTGCCAGCAGCTTAGGTGGACTAGCGGGGGGCGGCACAGATACGCAGTATTTT
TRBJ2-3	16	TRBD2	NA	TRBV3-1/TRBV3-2	CASSLSGGAFEDTQYF	TGTGCCAGCAGCCTAAGCGGGGGGGCCTTTGAAGATACGCAGTATTTT
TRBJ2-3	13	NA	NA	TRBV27	CASSWTGTDTQYF	TGTGCCAGCAGCTGGACAGGCACAGATACGCAGTATTTT
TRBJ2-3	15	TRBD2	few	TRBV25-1	CASSPSGGLIDTQYF	TGTGCCAGCAGCCCTAGCGGGGGACTTATAGATACGCAGTATTTT
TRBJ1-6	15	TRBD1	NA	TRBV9	CASSESGTGHSPLHF	TGTGCCAGCAGCGAGAGCGGGACAGGGCATTCACCCCTCCACTTT